This TCR beta chain was recorded in a study of kidney transplant recipient with SARS-CoV-2 infection. TCRdb re-derived calls from the reads in MiXCR, one entry per CDR3 protein. The sample yields about 240,000 distinct CDR3 sequences, about 30% seen once. CDR3 length: 17 residues. Losses at the gene ends were 0 bases for V and 3 bases for J; bases not matched to a gene: 9. Germline CDR1 reads DFQATT; CDR2 reads SNEGSKA (reference sequence). This material consisted of a blood sample, taken at baseline and on day 111 from a kidney transplant recipient. This receptor was identified in a male patient between 25 and 39 years old who had COVID-19 and was a kidney transplant recipient. The T cells may partly be graft donor cells. V usage is TRBV20-1 and J usage is TRBJ2-2; TRBD1 aligns across 8 bases. CDR3 sequence reads: CSARDLWPGQDTGELFF. The CDR3 DNA reads as TGCAGTGCTAGAGATCTTTGGCCGGGACAGGACACCGGGGAGCTGTTTTTT.